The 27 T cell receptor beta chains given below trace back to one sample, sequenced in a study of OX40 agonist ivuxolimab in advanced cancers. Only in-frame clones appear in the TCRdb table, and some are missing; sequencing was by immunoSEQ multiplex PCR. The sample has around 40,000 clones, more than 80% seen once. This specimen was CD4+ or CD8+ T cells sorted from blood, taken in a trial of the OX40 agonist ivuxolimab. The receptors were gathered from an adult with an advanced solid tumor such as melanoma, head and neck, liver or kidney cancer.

The CDR3 region is CASSQVAGGIYEQYF. As DNA, the CDR3 is TGCGCCAGCAGCCAAGTGGCGGGAGGTATCTACGAGCAGTACTTC. The chain uses TRBV4-3 and TRBJ2-7; 8 bases match TRBD2. V trimming: 1 base; J trimming: 3 bases; junction bases outside the gene matches: 5. This CDR3 spans 15 amino acids. Germline CDR1 and CDR2: LGHNA and YSLEER.

CDR3 loop: CAWSDGTLSSYNSPLHF. The CDR3 DNA reads TGTGCCTGGAGTGACGGGACACTGAGCTCCTATAATTCACCCCTCCACTTT. The V call is TRBV30, the J call TRBJ1-6, with a possible D match to TRBD1 (6 bases). The ends were cut back, 1 base at V and 0 bases at J, with 13 bases in the middle. This CDR3 has 17 amino acids. Germline V CDR1 and CDR2: GTSNPN, SVGIG (reference sequence).

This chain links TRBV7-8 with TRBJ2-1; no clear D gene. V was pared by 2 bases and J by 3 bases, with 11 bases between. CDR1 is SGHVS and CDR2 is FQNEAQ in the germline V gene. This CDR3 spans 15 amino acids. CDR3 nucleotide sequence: TGTGCCAGCAGCTTATATGTGGAGCACTACAATGAGCAGTTCTTC. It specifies CASSLYVEHYNEQFF.

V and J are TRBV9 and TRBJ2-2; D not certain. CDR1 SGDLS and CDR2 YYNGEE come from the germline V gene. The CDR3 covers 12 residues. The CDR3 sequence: CDKVPNTGELFF. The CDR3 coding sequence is TGTGATAAGGTTCCGAACACCGGGGAGCTGTTTTTT.

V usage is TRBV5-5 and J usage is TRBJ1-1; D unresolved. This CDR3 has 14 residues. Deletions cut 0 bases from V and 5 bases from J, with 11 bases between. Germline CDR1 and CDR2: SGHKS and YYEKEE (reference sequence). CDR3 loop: CASSLDYTRTEAFF. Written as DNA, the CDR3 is TGTGCCAGCAGCTTGGACTATACCAGGACTGAAGCTTTCTTT. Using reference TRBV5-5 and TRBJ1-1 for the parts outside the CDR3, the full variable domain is DAGVTQSPTHLIKTRGQQVTLRCSPISGHKSVSWYQQVLGQGPQFIFQYYEKEERGRGNFPDRFSARQFPNYSSELNVNALLLGDSALYLCASSLDYTRTEAFFGQGTRLTVV.

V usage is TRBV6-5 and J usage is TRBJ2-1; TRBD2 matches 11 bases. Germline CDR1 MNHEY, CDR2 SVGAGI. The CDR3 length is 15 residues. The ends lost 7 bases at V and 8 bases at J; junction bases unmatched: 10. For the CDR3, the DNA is TGTGCCAGCACGGTAAGACTAGCGGGGCGCGATGAGCAGTTCTTC. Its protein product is CASTVRLAGRDEQFF.

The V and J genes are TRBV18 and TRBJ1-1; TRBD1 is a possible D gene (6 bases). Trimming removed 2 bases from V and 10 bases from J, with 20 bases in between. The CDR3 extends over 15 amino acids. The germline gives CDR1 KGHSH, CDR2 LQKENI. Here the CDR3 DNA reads TGTGCCAGCTCACCAAGCGGGACAAGGCTAGGGGCAGCTTTCTTT. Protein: CASSPSGTRLGAAFF.

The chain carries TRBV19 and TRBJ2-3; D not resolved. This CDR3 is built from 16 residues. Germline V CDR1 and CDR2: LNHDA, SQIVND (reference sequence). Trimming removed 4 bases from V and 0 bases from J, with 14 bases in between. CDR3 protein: CASSTDSALSTDTQYF. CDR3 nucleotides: TGTGCCAGTAGTACAGACTCGGCTCTGAGCACAGATACGCAGTATTTT.

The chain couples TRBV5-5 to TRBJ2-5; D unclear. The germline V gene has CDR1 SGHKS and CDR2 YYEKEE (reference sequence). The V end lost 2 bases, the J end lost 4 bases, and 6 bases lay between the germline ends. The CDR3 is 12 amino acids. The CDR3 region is CASSFTVETQYF. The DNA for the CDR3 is TGTGCCAGCAGCTTTACGGTAGAGACCCAGTACTTC.

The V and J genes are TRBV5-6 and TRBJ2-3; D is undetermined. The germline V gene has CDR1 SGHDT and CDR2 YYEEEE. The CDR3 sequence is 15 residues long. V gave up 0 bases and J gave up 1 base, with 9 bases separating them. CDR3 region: CASSLGRTRTDTQYF. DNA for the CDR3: TGTGCCAGCAGCTTGGGTCGTACACGCACAGATACGCAGTATTTT. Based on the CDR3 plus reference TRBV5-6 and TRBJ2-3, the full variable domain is DAGVTQSPTHLIKTRGQQVTLRCSPKSGHDTVSWYQQALGQGPQFIFQYYEEEERQRGNFPDRFSGHQFPNYSSELNVNALLLGDSALYLCASSLGRTRTDTQYFGPGTRLTVL.

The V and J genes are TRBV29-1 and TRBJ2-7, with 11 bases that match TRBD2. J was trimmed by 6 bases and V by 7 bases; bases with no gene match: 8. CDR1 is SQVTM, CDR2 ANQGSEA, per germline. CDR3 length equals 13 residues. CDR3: CSAQGLAATEQYF. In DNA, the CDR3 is TGCAGCGCCCAGGGACTAGCGGCGACCGAGCAGTACTTC.

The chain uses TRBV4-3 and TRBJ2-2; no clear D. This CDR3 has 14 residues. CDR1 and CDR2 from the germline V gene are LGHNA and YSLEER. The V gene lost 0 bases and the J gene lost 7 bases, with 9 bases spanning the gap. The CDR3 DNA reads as TGCGCCAGCAGCCAAGATTACCCAATCGGGGAGCTGTTTTTT. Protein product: CASSQDYPIGELFF.

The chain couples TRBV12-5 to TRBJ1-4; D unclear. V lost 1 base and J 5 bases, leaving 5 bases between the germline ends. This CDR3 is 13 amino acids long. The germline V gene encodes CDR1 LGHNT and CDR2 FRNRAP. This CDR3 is CASGLGENEKLFF. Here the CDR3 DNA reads TGTGCTAGTGGTTTGGGAGAGAATGAAAAACTGTTTTTT.

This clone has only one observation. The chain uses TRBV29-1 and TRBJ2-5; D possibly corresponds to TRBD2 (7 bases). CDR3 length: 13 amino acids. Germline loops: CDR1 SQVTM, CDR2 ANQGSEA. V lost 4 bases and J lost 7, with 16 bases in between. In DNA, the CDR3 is TGCAGCGTTGCTCGGGGGGCGGAGGGGACCCAGTACTTC. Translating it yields CSVARGAEGTQYF.

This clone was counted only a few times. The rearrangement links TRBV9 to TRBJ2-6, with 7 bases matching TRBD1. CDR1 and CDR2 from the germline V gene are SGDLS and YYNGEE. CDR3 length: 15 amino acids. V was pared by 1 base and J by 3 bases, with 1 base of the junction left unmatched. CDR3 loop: CASSVNRGGANVLTF. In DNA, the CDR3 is TGTGCCAGCAGCGTAAACAGGGGTGGGGCCAACGTCCTGACTTTC.

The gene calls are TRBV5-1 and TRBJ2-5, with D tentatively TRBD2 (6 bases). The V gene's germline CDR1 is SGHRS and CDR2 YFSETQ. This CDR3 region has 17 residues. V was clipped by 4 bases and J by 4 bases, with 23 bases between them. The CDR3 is CASSPSHTSGVGETQYF. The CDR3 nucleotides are TGCGCCAGCAGCCCATCACATACGTCGGGGGTCGGAGAGACCCAGTACTTC.

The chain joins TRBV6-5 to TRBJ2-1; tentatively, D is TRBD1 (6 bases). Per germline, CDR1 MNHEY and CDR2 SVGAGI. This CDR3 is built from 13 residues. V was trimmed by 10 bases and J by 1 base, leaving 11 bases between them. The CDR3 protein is CATHGTSYNEQFF. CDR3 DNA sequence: TGTGCCACCCACGGGACATCCTACAATGAGCAGTTCTTC.

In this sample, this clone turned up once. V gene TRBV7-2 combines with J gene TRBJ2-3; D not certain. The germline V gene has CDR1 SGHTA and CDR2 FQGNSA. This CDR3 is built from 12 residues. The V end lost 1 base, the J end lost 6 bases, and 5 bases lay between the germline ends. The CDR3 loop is CASSLVSDTQYF. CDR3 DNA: TGTGCCAGCAGCTTAGTTTCGGATACGCAGTATTTT. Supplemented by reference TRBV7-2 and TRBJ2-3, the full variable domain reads GAGVSQSPSNKVTEKGKDVELRCDPISGHTALYWYRQSLGQGLEFLIYFQGNSAPDKSGLPSDRFSAERTGGSVSTLTIQRTQQEDSAVYLCASSLVSDTQYFGPGTRLTVL.

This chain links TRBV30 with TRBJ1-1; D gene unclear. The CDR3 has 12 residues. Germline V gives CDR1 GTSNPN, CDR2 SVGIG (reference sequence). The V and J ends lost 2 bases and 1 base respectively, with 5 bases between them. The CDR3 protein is CAWSRTNTEAFF. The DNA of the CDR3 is TGTGCCTGGAGTAGAACGAACACTGAAGCTTTCTTT.

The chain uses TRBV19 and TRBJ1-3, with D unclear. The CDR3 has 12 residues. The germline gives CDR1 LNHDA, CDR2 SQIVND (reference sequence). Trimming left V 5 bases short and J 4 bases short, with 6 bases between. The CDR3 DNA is TGTGCCAGTAGTCGAAGGGGAAACACCATATATTTT. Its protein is CASSRRGNTIYF.

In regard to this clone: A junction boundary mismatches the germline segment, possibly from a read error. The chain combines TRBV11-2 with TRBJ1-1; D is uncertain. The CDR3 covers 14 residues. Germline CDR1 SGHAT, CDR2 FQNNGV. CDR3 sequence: CASSLDTINTEAFF. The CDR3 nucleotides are TGTGCCAGCAGCCTAGACACAATAAACACTGAAGCTTTCTTT.

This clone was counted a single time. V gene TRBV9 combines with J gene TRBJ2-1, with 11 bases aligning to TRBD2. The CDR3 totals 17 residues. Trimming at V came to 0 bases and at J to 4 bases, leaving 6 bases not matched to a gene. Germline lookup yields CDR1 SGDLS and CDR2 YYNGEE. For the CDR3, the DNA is TGTGCCAGCAGCGTAGGGAGGGCTAGCGGGGGGTACAATGAGCAGTTCTTC. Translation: CASSVGRASGGYNEQFF.

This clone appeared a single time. CDR3 nucleotides: TGTGCCAGCTCACCAGCTTCGTGGTACTCCTACGAGCAGTACTTC. Amino acid sequence: CASSPASWYSYEQYF. This chain uses TRBV18 with TRBJ2-7, with D unclear. Germline CDR1 reads KGHSH; CDR2 reads LQKENI. The CDR3 consists of 15 residues. Deletions cut 2 bases from V and 0 bases from J, with 11 bases between.

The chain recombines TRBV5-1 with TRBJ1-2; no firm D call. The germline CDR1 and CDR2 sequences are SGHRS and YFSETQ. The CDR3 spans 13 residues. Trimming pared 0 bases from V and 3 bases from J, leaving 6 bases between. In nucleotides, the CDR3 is TGCGCCAGCAGCTTGGATGGGTACTATGGCTACACCTTC. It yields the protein CASSLDGYYGYTF.

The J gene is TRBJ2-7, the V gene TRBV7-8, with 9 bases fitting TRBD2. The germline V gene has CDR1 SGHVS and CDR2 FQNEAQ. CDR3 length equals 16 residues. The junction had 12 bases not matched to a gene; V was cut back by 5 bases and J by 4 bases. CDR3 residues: CASSGRQGLASYEQYF. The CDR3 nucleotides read TGTGCCAGCAGCGGAAGACAGGGACTAGCTAGTTACGAGCAGTACTTC.

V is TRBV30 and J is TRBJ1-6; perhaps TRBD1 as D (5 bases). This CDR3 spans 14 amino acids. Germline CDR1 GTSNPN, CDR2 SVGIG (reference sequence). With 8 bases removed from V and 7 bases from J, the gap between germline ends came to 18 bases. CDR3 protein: CAGPGTIENSPLHF. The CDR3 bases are TGTGCCGGACCCGGGACGATAGAGAATTCACCCCTCCACTTT. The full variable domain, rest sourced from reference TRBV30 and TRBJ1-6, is SQTIHQWPATLVQPVGSPLSLECTVEGTSNPNLYWYRQAAGRGLQLLFYSVGIGQISSEVPQNLSASRPQDRQFILSSKKLLLSDSGFYLCAGPGTIENSPLHFGNGTRLTVT.

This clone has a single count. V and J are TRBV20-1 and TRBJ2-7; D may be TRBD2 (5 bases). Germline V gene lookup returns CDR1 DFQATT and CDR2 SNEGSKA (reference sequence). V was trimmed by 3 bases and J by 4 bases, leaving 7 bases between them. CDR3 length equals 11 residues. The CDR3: CSASLAYEQYF. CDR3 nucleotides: TGCAGTGCTAGTCTAGCTTACGAGCAGTACTTC.